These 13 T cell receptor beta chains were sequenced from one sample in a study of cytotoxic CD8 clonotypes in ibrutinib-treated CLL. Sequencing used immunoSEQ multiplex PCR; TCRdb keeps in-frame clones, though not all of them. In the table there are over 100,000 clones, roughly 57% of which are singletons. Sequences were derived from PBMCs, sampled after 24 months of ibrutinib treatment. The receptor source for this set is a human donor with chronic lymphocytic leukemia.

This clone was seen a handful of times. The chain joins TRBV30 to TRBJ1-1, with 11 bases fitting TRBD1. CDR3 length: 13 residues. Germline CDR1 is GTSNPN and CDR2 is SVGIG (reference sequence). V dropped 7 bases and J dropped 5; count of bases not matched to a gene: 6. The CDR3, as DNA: TGTGCCTTGGACAGGGGGCTTCGGACTGAAGCTTTCTTT. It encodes CALDRGLRTEAFF.

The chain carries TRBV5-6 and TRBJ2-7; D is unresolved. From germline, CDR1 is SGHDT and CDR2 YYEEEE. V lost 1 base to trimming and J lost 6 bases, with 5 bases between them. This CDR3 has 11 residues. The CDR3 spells CASSLYGEQYF. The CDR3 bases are TGTGCCAGCAGCTTGTATGGCGAGCAGTACTTC.

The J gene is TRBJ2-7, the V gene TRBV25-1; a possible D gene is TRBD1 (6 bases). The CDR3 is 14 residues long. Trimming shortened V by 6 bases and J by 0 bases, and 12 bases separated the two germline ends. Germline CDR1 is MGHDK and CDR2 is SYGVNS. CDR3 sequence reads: CASSRDTVSYEQYF. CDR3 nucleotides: TGTGCCAGCAGCCGGGACACCGTCTCCTACGAGCAGTACTTC.

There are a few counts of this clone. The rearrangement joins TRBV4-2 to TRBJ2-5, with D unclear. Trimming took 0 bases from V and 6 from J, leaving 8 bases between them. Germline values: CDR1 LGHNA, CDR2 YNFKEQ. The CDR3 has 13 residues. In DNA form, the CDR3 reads TGTGCCAGCAGCCAAGATCTTGAGAAGACCCAGTACTTC. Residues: CASSQDLEKTQYF.

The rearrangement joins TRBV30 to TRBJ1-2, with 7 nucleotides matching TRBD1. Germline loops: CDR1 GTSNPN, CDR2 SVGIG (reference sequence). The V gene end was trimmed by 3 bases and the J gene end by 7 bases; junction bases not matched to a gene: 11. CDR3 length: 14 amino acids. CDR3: CAWRRQGKVPGYTF. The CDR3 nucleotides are TGTGCCTGGAGGAGACAGGGTAAAGTTCCTGGCTACACCTTC.

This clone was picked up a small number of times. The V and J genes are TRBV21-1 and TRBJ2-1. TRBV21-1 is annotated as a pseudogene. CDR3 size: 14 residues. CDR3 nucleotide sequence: TGTGCCAGCAGCAAAGCGCTTGGGTACAATGAGCAGTTCTTC. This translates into CASSKALGYNEQFF.

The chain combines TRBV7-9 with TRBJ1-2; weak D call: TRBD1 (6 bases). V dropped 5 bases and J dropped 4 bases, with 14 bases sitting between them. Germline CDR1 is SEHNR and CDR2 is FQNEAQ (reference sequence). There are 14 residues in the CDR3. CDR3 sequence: CASSTEGVTYGYTF. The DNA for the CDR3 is TGTGCCAGCAGCACCGAGGGGGTAACCTATGGCTACACCTTC. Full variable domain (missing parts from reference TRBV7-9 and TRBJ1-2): DTGVSQNPRHKITKRGQNVTFRCDPISEHNRLYWYRQTLGQGPEFLTYFQNEAQLEKSRLLSDRFSAERPKGSFSTLEIQRTEQGDSAMYLCASSTEGVTYGYTFGSGTRLTVV.

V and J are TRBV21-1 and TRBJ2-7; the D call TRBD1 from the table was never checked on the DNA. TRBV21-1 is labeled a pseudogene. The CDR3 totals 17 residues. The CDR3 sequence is CASSSPRTGYPNYEQYF. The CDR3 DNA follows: TGTGCCAGCAGCTCTCCTAGGACAGGGTACCCCAACTACGAGCAGTACTTC.

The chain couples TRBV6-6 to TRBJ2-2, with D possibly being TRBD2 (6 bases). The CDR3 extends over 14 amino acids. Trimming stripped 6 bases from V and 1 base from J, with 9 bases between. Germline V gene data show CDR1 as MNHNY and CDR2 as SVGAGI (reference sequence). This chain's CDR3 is CASSGTENTGELFF. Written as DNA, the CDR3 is TGTGCCAGCAGCGGGACTGAGAACACCGGGGAGCTGTTTTTT.

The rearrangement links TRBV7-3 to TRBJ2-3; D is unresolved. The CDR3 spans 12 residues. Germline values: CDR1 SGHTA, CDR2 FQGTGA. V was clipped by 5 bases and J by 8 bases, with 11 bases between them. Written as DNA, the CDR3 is TGTGCCAGCAGCGACTTCCAGTCTACGCAGTATTTT. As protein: CASSDFQSTQYF. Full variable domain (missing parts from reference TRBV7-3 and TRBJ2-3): GAGVSQTPSNKVTEKGKYVELRCDPISGHTALYWYRQSLGQGPEFLIYFQGTGAADDSGLPNDRFFAVRPEGSVSTLKIQRTERGDSAVYLCASSDFQSTQYFGPGTRLTVL.

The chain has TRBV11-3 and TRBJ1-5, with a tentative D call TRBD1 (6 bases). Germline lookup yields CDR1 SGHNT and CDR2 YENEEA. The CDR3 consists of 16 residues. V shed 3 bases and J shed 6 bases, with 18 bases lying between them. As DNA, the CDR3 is TGTGCCAGCAGCTTTACCTACAGGGCTTTCAGTCAGCCCCAGCATTTT. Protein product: CASSFTYRAFSQPQHF.

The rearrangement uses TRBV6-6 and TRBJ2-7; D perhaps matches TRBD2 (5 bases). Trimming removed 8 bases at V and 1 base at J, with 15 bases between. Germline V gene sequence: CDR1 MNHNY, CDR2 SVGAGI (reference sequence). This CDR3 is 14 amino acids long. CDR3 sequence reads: CASQPRTGSYEQYF. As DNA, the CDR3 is TGTGCCAGCCAACCGAGGACGGGGTCCTACGAGCAGTACTTC.

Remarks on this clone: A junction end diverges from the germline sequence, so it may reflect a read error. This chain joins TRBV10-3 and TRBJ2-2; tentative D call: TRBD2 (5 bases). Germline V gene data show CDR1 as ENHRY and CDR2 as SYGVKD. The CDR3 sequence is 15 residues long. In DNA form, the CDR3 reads TGTGCCGTCAGCGCCCAAGTCCGGGGAACCGGGGAGCTGTTTTTT. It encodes CAVSAQVRGTGELFF.